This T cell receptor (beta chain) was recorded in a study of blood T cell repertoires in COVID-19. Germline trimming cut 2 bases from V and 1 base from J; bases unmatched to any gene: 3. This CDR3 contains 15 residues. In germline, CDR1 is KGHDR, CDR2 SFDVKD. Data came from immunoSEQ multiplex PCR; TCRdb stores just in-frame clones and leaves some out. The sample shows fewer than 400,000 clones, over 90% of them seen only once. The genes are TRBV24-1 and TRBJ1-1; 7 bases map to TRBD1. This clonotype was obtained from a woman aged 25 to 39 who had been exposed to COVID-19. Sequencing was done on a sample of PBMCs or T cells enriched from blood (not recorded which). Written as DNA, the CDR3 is TGTGCCACCAGTGATTCCGGACAGGCGAACACTGAAGCTTTCTTT. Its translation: CATSDSGQANTEAFF.